This note documents a single TCR beta chain sequence. The target antigen is unknown. These data belong to a study of lymphopenia after photon versus proton radiotherapy. Study observations and caveats: Only patients who died were analyzed for survival; proton advantage is unproven.

Clones were read by immunoSEQ multiplex PCR, and TCRdb kept only the in-frame ones, dropping some. The sample lists fewer than 25,000 clones, 80% to 95% seen once, with 7.5% to 9.5% in the top ten. The receptor was derived from a woman aged 70 to 79 with pancreatic cancer. Some clones in this sample may be carry-over from other donors' samples. Source: peripheral blood, taken from a patient treated with proton-based radiotherapy.

The CDR3 region is CASRASRGANVLTF. CDR3 sequence (DNA): TGTGCCAGCAGAGCTTCAAGGGGGGCCAACGTCCTGACTTTC. The chain joins TRBV2 to TRBJ2-6, with D hard to call. The CDR3 length is 14 residues. CDR1 is SNHLY, CDR2 FYNNEI, per germline. V lost 6 bases, J lost 4 bases, and 10 bases lay in between.